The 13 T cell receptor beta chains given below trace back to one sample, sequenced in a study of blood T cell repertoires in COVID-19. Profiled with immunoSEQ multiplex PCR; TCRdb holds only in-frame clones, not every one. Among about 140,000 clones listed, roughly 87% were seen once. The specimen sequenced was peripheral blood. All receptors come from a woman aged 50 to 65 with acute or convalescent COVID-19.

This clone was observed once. DNA for the CDR3: TGTGCCAGTAGTCCCGCTAGCGGGGGGGTCCCTAGCACAGATACGCAGTATTTT. As protein: CASSPASGGVPSTDTQYF. This chain uses TRBV19 with TRBJ2-3, with TRBD2 matching 12 bases. The germline V gene has CDR1 LNHDA and CDR2 SQIVND (reference sequence). Losses at the gene ends were 5 bases for V and 0 bases for J; bases not matched to a gene: 9. The CDR3 is made up of 18 amino acids.

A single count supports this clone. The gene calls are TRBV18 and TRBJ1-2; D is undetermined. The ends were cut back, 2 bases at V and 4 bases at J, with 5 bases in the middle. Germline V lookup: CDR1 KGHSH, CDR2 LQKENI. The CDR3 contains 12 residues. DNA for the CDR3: TGTGCCAGCTCACCAGGCCCCTATGGCTACACCTTC. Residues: CASSPGPYGYTF.

The CDR3 here is CASSQGWTEAFF. Written as DNA, the CDR3 is TGTGCCAGTAGTCAGGGTTGGACTGAAGCTTTCTTT. The rearrangement links TRBV19 to TRBJ1-1; TRBD1 is a possible D gene (5 bases). V dropped 5 bases and J dropped 5 bases, with 9 bases sitting between them. CDR1 and CDR2 from the germline V gene are LNHDA and SQIVND (reference sequence). CDR3 length equals 12 residues.

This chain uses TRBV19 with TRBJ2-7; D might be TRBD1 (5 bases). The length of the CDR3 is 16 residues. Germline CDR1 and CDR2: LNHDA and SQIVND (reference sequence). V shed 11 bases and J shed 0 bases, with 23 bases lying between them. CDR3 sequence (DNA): TGTGCCCAATCTAAACCGGCACGACAGCTCTCCTACGAGCAGTACTTC. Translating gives CAQSKPARQLSYEQYF.

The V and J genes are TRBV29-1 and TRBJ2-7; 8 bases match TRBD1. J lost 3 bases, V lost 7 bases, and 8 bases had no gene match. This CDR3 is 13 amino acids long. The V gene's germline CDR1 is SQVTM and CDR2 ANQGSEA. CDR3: CSATGQGIYEQYF. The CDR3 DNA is TGCAGCGCCACCGGACAGGGAATCTACGAGCAGTACTTC.

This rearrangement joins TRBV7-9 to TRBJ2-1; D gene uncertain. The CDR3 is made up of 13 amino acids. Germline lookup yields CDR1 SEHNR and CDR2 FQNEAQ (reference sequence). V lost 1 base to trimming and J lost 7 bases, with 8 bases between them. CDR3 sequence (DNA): TGTGCCAGCAGCTTAGATAGTCCGAATGAGCAGTTCTTC. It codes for CASSLDSPNEQFF.

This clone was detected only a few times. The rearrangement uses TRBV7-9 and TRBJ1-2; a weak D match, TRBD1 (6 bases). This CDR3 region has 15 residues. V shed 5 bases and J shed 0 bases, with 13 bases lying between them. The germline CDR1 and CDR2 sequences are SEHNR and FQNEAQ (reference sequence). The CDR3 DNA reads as TGTGCCAGCAGCACGCGGACAGTTTCTAACTATGGCTACACCTTC. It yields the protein CASSTRTVSNYGYTF.

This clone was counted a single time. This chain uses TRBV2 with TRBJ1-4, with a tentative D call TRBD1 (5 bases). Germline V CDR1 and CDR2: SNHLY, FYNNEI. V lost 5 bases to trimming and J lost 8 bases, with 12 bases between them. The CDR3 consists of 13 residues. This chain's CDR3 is CASSPGLGEKLFF. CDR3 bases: TGTGCCAGCAGTCCAGGGTTGGGGGAAAAACTGTTTTTT. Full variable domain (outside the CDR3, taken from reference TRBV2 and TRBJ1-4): EPEVTQTPSHQVTQMGQEVILRCVPISNHLYFYWYRQILGQKVEFLVSFYNNEISEKSEIFDDQFSVERPDGSNFTLKIRSTKLEDSAMYFCASSPGLGEKLFFGSGTQLSVL.

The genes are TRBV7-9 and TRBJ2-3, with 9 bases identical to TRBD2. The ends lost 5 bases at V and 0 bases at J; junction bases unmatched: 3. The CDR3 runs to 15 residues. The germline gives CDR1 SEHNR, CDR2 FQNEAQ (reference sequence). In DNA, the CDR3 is TGTGCCAGCAGCCCCACTAGCGGGAGCACAGATACGCAGTATTTT. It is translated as CASSPTSGSTDTQYF.

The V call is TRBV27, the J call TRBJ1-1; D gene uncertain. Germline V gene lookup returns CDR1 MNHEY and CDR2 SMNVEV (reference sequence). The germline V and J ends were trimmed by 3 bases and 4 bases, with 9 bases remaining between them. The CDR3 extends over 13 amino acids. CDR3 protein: CASSFRGSTEAFF. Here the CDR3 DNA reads TGTGCCAGCAGTTTTCGCGGTAGCACTGAAGCTTTCTTT.

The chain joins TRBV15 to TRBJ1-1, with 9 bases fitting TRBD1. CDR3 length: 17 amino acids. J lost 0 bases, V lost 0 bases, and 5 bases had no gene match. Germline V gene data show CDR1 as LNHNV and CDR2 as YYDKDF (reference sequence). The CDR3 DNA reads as TGTGCCACCAGCAGAGATTGGGGACAGGGAATGAACACTGAAGCTTTCTTT. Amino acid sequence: CATSRDWGQGMNTEAFF.

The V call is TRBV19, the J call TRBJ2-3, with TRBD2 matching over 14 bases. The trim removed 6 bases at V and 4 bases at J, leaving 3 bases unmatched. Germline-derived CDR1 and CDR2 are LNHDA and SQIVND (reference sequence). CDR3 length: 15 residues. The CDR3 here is CASRGTSGRADTQYF. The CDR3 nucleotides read TGTGCCAGTAGAGGGACTAGCGGGAGAGCAGATACGCAGTATTTT.

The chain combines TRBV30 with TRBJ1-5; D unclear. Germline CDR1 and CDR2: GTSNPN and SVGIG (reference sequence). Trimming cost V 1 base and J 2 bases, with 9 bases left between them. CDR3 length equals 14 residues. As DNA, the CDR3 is TGTGCCTGGAGTGGTGTCGGAGGCAATCAGCCCCAGCATTTT. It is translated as CAWSGVGGNQPQHF.